The 7 T cell receptor beta chains below come from one sample, sequenced in a study of T cells after yellow fever vaccination. Each CDR3 protein gets one entry after TCRdb re-called the 5' RACE reads with MiXCR. The sample contains around 140,000 distinct CDR3 sequences, less than 8.5% of which appear only once. The source was CD4+ T cells sorted from PBMCs, collected 10 days after the yellow fever booster vaccination. These receptors were taken from a man younger than 40 who received the YFV17D yellow fever vaccine.

This clonotype was detected ten times or more. V and J are TRBV3-1 and TRBJ1-2; TRBD1 might be the D (6 bases). The CDR3 is 15 amino acids. Trimming removed 4 bases at V and 6 bases at J, with 18 bases between. Looked up from germline, CDR1 is LGHDT and CDR2 is YNNKEL (reference sequence). The CDR3 DNA is TGTGCCAGCAGCCCTCTATCGGGCAGGGGCGATGGCTACACCTTC. It encodes CASSPLSGRGDGYTF.

This clonotype was seen many times. This sequence joins TRBV6-4 and TRBJ2-5; 8 bases are a match to TRBD2. Germline lookup yields CDR1 MRHNA and CDR2 SNTAGT. V shed 7 bases and J 1 base; nucleotides not matched to a gene: 20. The CDR3 runs 19 residues. The CDR3 loop is CASTHSGRRLAGIQETQYF. DNA of the CDR3: TGTGCCAGCACCCATTCGGGGCGACGTCTAGCGGGTATCCAAGAGACCCAGTACTTC.

The sample holds many counts of this clonotype. The rearrangement links TRBV12-3 or TRBV12-4 to TRBJ2-5; D possibly corresponds to TRBD2 (6 bases). The V end was cut by 9 bases, the J end by 4 bases, with 9 bases between. This CDR3 has 11 amino acids. The CDR3 reads CASREVETQYF. Here the CDR3 DNA reads TGTGCCAGTAGGGAGGTAGAGACCCAGTACTTC.

The table lists this clonotype with many counts. The CDR3, as DNA: TGTGCCAGCAGTGAAGAGGATATACAGGGGCCGTCAGAAAAACTGTTTTTT. It specifies CASSEEDIQGPSEKLFF. The chain has TRBV6-1 and TRBJ1-4; 7 positions agree with TRBD1. Trimming at V came to 1 base and at J to 8 bases, leaving 13 bases not matched to a gene. There are 17 residues in the CDR3. Germline CDR1 reads MNHNS; CDR2 reads SASEGT.

This clonotype has ten or more counts. The chain links TRBV7-3 to TRBJ2-5; 7 nucleotides line up with TRBD1. CDR1 SGHTA and CDR2 FQGTGA come from the germline V gene. Unmatched junction bases numbered 5, after V lost 2 bases and J lost 2 bases. This CDR3 comprises 15 residues. CDR3 loop: CASSLLGQKQETQYF. CDR3 sequence (DNA): TGTGCCAGCAGCTTACTGGGACAGAAGCAAGAGACCCAGTACTTC.

This clonotype was observed at least ten times. V usage is TRBV2 and J usage is TRBJ2-1; maybe TRBD2 (7 bases). With 6 bases removed from V and 9 bases from J, the gap between germline ends came to 15 bases. The CDR3 contains 13 residues. Germline V CDR1 and CDR2: SNHLY, FYNNEI. The CDR3 coding sequence is TGTGCCAGCAGAACTTACAGGGAGGGTGAGCAGTTCTTC. Amino acid sequence: CASRTYREGEQFF.

This clonotype showed up many times. This chain connects TRBV18 to TRBJ2-4; 8 bases are shared with TRBD2. The germline CDR1 and CDR2 sequences are KGHSH and LQKENI. There are 17 residues in the CDR3. Losses at the gene ends were 3 bases for V and 2 bases for J; bases not matched to a gene: 9. CDR3 residues: CASSPPGAGVTKNIQYF. The CDR3 DNA is TGTGCCAGCTCACCCCCAGGAGCGGGAGTGACCAAAAACATTCAGTACTTC.